This entry concerns a single TCR beta chain. This entry belongs to a study of response to subunit inactivated influenza vaccine. CDR1 is LGHNA and CDR2 is YSLEER in the germline V gene. The CDR3 runs 16 residues. V gave up 1 base and J gave up 3 bases; unmatched junction bases: 2. TCRdb re-called the RT-PCR reads with MiXCR, one entry per CDR3 protein. The table records about 780,000 distinct CDR3 sequences, less than 20% of them present only once. The TCR comes from a man in his forties or fifties who received an inactivated influenza vaccine. The chain employs TRBV4-3 and TRBJ2-6; 8 positions match TRBD1. Sequencing used PBMCs from blood, obtained roughly 5 days after vaccination. CDR3 sequence (DNA): TGCGCCAGCAGCCAAGCAGGGGGCCTTGGGGCCAACGTCCTGACTTTC. It codes for CASSQAGGLGANVLTF.